The rows below give T cell receptor beta chains drawn from one sample of a study of radiation and T cells in renal cell carcinoma. Profiled with immunoSEQ multiplex PCR; TCRdb holds only in-frame clones, not every one. The sample includes around 100,000 clones, roughly 82% of them seen just once. Sequences were derived from blood, sampled from a patient whose treatment included radiotherapy and nephrectomy. These receptors came from a man aged 55 to 70 with renal cell carcinoma. Each CDR3 is given with its conserved first and last residue. A D gene is named only where the DNA matches it firmly. Rows may omit the clone size; those that give it use once, few, many or a size class.

J | V | size | D | DNA | CDR3
TRBJ2-7 | TRBV2 | few | - | TGTGCCAGCAGTGCTCGGGCGGGGAGCTCCTACGAGCAGTACTTC | CASSARAGSSYEQYF
TRBJ1-2 | TRBV7-8 | - | - | TGTGCCAGCAGCTTAGTCCCAGAATCTCGCTATGGCTACACCTTC | CASSLVPESRYGYTF
TRBJ1-3 | TRBV28 | - | - | TGTGCCAGCAGTCTCCCAGCCTCTGGAAACACCATATATTTT | CASSLPASGNTIYF
TRBJ2-7 | TRBV6-6 | - | TRBD1 | TGTGCCAGCAGCCTAACAGGGGGAATCTCCTACGAGCAGTACTTC | CASSLTGGISYEQYF
TRBJ2-7 | TRBV30 | - | - | TGTGCCTGGAGTGTAGGGGTTGGGTCCTACGAGCAGTACTTC | CAWSVGVGSYEQYF
TRBJ2-3 | TRBV2 | - | - | TGTGCCAGCAGCGCTACTGGACTGTCCCCGGATACGCAGTATTTT | CASSATGLSPDTQYF
TRBJ2-3 | TRBV4-1 | - | TRBD2 | TGCGCCAGCAGCCAAATTAGCGGGAATACGCAGTATTTT | CASSQISGNTQYF
TRBJ1-2 | TRBV7-2 | - | - | TGTGCCAGCAGCTTAGAGGGTCGAAGCGGTGGCTACACCTTC | CASSLEGRSGGYTF
TRBJ1-5 | TRBV27 | - | - | TGTGCCAGCAGTCGAATTAATCAGCCCCAGCATTTT | CASSRINQPQHF
TRBJ2-3 | TRBV5-1 | - | TRBD2 | TGCGCCAGCAGCTTGGCACTAGCGGAAAGCACAGATACGCAGTATTTT | CASSLALAESTDTQYF
TRBJ2-1 | TRBV10-2 | - | TRBD2 | TGCGCCAGCAGTGCGTTAACTTTAGCGGGAGTAGGGGGTGAGCAGTTCTTC | CASSALTLAGVGGEQFF
TRBJ2-7 | TRBV5-1 | - | TRBD2 | TGCGCCAGCAGCTTGCTCTCCAGCGGGAGTTACGAGCAGTACTTC | CASSLLSSGSYEQYF
TRBJ2-7 | TRBV11-1 | - | - | TGTGCCAGCAGCCCTTACTCCTACGAGCAGTACTTC | CASSPYSYEQYF
TRBJ2-1 | TRBV27 | - | - | TGTGCCAGCAGGTACGGGGGAGTATTCGATGAGCAGTTCTTC | CASRYGGVFDEQFF
TRBJ2-1 | TRBV29-1 | few | TRBD2 | TGCAGCGTTACCCAAGCGGGAGCGGGGAATGAGCAGTTCTTC | CSVTQAGAGNEQFF
TRBJ2-3 | TRBV10-1 | - | - | TGCGCCAGCAGTGTAGACAGGCAGTTCCCGACCCGCACAGATACGCAGTATTTT | CASSVDRQFPTRTDTQYF
TRBJ2-7 | TRBV19 | - | - | TGTGCCAGTAGTATAGCATCAGAGTCCTACGAGCAGTACTTC | CASSIASESYEQYF
TRBJ2-7 | TRBV6-5 | - | TRBD1 | TGTGCCAGCAGTTACTCTGGACAGGGAAGCTACGAGCAGTACTTC | CASSYSGQGSYEQYF
TRBJ2-2 | TRBV28 | - | TRBD1 | TGTGCCAGCAGGTGGGGACAGGTGAACACCGGGGAGCTGTTTTTT | CASRWGQVNTGELFF
TRBJ1-1 | TRBV6-1 | - | TRBD1 | TGTGCCACTACACAGGGGCTGAACACTGAAGCTTTCTTT | CATTQGLNTEAFF
TRBJ2-7 | TRBV5-1 | - | - | TGCGCCAGCAGCCCAAAGGACGTTGCCTACGAGCAGTACTTC | CASSPKDVAYEQYF
TRBJ2-7 | TRBV28 | - | - | TGTGCCAGCAGTTCCCCAGGGATCGGGGAGCAGTACTTC | CASSSPGIGEQYF
TRBJ2-7 | TRBV7-6 | - | TRBD1 | TGTGCCAGCAGCCAAACCTACAGGGGGCAGAGTGAGCAGTACTTC | CASSQTYRGQSEQYF
TRBJ2-7 | TRBV29-1 | - | TRBD1 | TGCAGCGTTGAGAGAGGGGACAGGGCCTACGAGCAGTACTTC | CSVERGDRAYEQYF
TRBJ2-5 | TRBV5-1 | - | - | TGCGCCAGCAGCTTGACAGGGAGACACCAAGAGACCCAGTACTTC | CASSLTGRHQETQYF
TRBJ2-2 | TRBV7-8 | - | - | TGTGCCAGCAGCCGGACAGAAATGAACACCGGGGAGCTGTTTTTT | CASSRTEMNTGELFF
TRBJ1-3 | TRBV11-3 | once | - | TGTGCCAGCAGCCCAGACGTGGGGGTATCAGCTGGAAACACCATATATTTT | CASSPDVGVSAGNTIYF
TRBJ2-7 | TRBV28 | once | TRBD1 | TGTGCCAGCAGTTCATGGACAGGGGGTTTGTACGAGCAGTACTTC | CASSSWTGGLYEQYF
TRBJ1-2 | TRBV9 | - | TRBD1 | TGTGCCAGCAGCGTAGCGGGGACAGGGTCCTCTTCGACCTTC | CASSVAGTGSSSTF
TRBJ2-5 | TRBV5-1 | few | - | TGCGCCAGCAGCTTGGTCGCGGCAGGGGGGGAGACCCAGTACTTC | CASSLVAAGGETQYF
TRBJ2-5 | TRBV7-9 | once | TRBD2 | TGTGCCAGCAGCTTGGGGAGGCTAGCGGGGGTTCAAGAGACCCAGTACTTC | CASSLGRLAGVQETQYF
TRBJ2-1 | TRBV6-6 | - | - | TGTGCCAGCAGTATGCCCGACGCCTACAATGAGCAGTTCTTC | CASSMPDAYNEQFF
TRBJ2-3 | TRBV29-1 | - | - | TGCAGCGTTGAGGGGGGGCCGGCGGGAGAGGGAACAGATACGCAGTATTTT | CSVEGGPAGEGTDTQYF
TRBJ2-3 | TRBV2 | - | TRBD1 | TGTGCCAGCAGTGAAACGCGGACAGGTACAGATACGCAGTATTTT | CASSETRTGTDTQYF
TRBJ2-7 | TRBV15 | - | TRBD1 | TGTGCCACCAGCAGAGATCCCGGGACAGCCTACGAGCAGTACTTC | CATSRDPGTAYEQYF
TRBJ2-3 | TRBV4-3 | - | - | TGCGCCAGCAGCCACCCCGGGAGTGATACGCAGTATTTT | CASSHPGSDTQYF
TRBJ2-5 | TRBV7-3 | - | - | TGTGCCAGCAGCTTACAGTCGGGAGAGGAGACCCAGTACTTC | CASSLQSGEETQYF
TRBJ2-1 | TRBV6-4 | - | TRBD2 | TGTGCCAGCAGTGACTCGCCGCTAACTAGCGGGAGCTATGAGCAGTTCTTC | CASSDSPLTSGSYEQFF
TRBJ2-7 | TRBV10-2 | - | - | TGCGCCAGCAGTGAGTCTGAGCGAGTTGGGCAGTACTTC | CASSESERVGQYF
TRBJ2-7 | TRBV6-1 | few | - | TGTGCCAGCAGCCGGGACCGAAGCTCCTACGAGCAGTACTTC | CASSRDRSSYEQYF
TRBJ1-3 | TRBV19 | - | - | TGTGCCAGTAGTAGCCAGGGTTACGGAAACACCATATATTTT | CASSSQGYGNTIYF
TRBJ2-3 | TRBV7-9 | - | - | TGTGCCAGCAGCTTTCTGGCGGAGCACACAGATACGCAGTATTTT | CASSFLAEHTDTQYF
TRBJ2-5 | TRBV6-1 | - | - | TGTGCCAGCAGTGATCCGGGACCCGCTGGAGAGACCCAGTACTTC | CASSDPGPAGETQYF
TRBJ2-6 | TRBV7-9 | - | - | TGTGCCAGCAGTTCCCTGTTCTCTGGGGCCAACGTCCTGACTTTC | CASSSLFSGANVLTF
TRBJ1-6 | TRBV6-5 | - | - | TGTGCCAGCAGCCTAGGGGGGACCCCTGGATCACCCCTCCACTTT | CASSLGGTPGSPLHF
TRBJ1-5 | TRBV7-2 | - | - | TGTGCCAGCAGCTTATGGGGGATTGGCAATCAGCCCCAGCATTTT | CASSLWGIGNQPQHF
TRBJ2-7 | TRBV9 | - | TRBD2 | TGTGCCAGCAGCGTAGAACCCAGGGGGGCGTCTAGCGGGAGTGGTTACGAGCAGTACTTC | CASSVEPRGASSGSGYEQYF
TRBJ2-3 | TRBV7-8 | - | - | TGTGCCAGCAGCTTTTCGGACAGCACAGATACGCAGTATTTT | CASSFSDSTDTQYF
TRBJ2-5 | TRBV4-1 | few | TRBD2 | TGCGCCAGCAGCCAACCCTTCCCGACTAGCGGGAGGGAGACCCAGTACTTC | CASSQPFPTSGRETQYF
TRBJ2-7 | TRBV6-1 | - | TRBD2 | TGTGCCAGCAGGACTAGCGGGAGTCTCCACGAGCAGTACTTC | CASRTSGSLHEQYF
TRBJ1-3 | TRBV5-6 | - | TRBD1 | TGTGCCAGCAGCTTGATTGGGGGACAGGCGCGATCTGGAAACACCATATATTTT | CASSLIGGQARSGNTIYF
TRBJ2-1 | TRBV7-3 | - | TRBD1 | TGTGCCAGCAGTCGACAGGGCTCCTACAATGAGCAGTTCTTC | CASSRQGSYNEQFF
TRBJ2-2 | TRBV27 | - | - | TGTGCCAGCAGTTTTGGCACCGGGGAGCTGTTTTTT | CASSFGTGELFF
TRBJ2-3 | TRBV4-1 | - | - | TGCGCCAGCAGCCAAGGTAATGGCCCACGCACAGATACGCAGTATTTT | CASSQGNGPRTDTQYF
TRBJ1-2 | TRBV19 | - | - | TGTGCCAGTAGTATCGCCGCTCGGGGCTACACCTTC | CASSIAARGYTF